These T cell receptor beta chains were read from a single sample in a study of CD8 T cells in Susac syndrome. TCRdb reanalysed the immunoSEQ multiplex PCR reads using MiXCR and keeps one entry per CDR3 protein. The table lists some 160,000 distinct CDR3 sequences, about 90% of them singletons. The sequenced material came from CD4+ T cells from PBMCs. These receptors all come from a human donor in good health. Each CDR3 is given with its conserved first and last residue. The D gene is left open where the match is weak. Rows give clone size only sometimes, using once, few, many, or a class for an expanded clone.

V gene	D gene	J gene	clone size	CDR3 DNA	CDR3 protein
TRBV27	TRBD1	TRBJ1-5	-	TGTGCCAGCAGTCCCAACAGTACCCTCCCCGGACAGGGGCAACAGCCCCAGCATTTT	CASSPNSTLPGQGQQPQHF
TRBV9	-	TRBJ2-2	-	TGTGCCAGCAGCCCCGGGGCCACGAACACCGGGGAGCTGTTTTTT	CASSPGATNTGELFF
TRBV5-4	-	TRBJ1-1	-	TGTGCCAGCAGCTGGACGTTGAACACTGAAGCTTTCTTT	CASSWTLNTEAFF
TRBV18	-	TRBJ2-7	-	TGTGCCAGCTCACCCACCGCTGCCTACGAGCAGTACTTC	CASSPTAAYEQYF
TRBV18	TRBD1	TRBJ1-1	-	TGTGCCAGCTCACCACCATTGGGAGGGGGCGCGTGGAACACTGAAGCTTTCTTT	CASSPPLGGGAWNTEAFF
TRBV7-3	-	TRBJ2-1	-	TGTGCCAGCAGCTTAGTATTCGGACCGGACTACAATGAGCAGTTCTTC	CASSLVFGPDYNEQFF
TRBV5-4	TRBD2	TRBJ2-5	-	TGTGCCAGCAGCTTGGCCACTAGCGGGGGGGCGGGAGAGACCCAGTACTTC	CASSLATSGGAGETQYF
TRBV5-1	-	TRBJ2-1	-	TGCGCCAGCAGCGCCGCCGGGGCTACGCGAGAGCAGTTCTTC	CASSAAGATREQFF
TRBV6-1	-	TRBJ2-2	once	TGTGCCAGCAGTGGAGTTATTGGCGGGGAGCTGTTTTTT	CASSGVIGGELFF
TRBV10-3	-	TRBJ2-5	-	TGTGCCATCAGGGCGGGGGCAGAGACCCAGTACTTC	CAIRAGAETQYF
TRBV7-2	-	TRBJ2-3	-	TGTGCCAGCGGCGGAGCTAGCACAGATACGCAGTATTTT	CASGGASTDTQYF
TRBV20-1	-	TRBJ2-1	once	TGCAGTGCTTTAGGCCTCCCGGATGAGCAGTTCTTC	CSALGLPDEQFF
TRBV19	-	TRBJ1-2	-	TGTGCCAGTAGTATGGGGTGGGGTGACTATGGCTACACCTTC	CASSMGWGDYGYTF
TRBV20-1	-	TRBJ2-1	-	TGCAGTGCTCCCCGCCCCTTGCCCCAGACGAATGAGCAGTTCTTC	CSAPRPLPQTNEQFF
TRBV3-1	TRBD1	TRBJ2-6	-	TGTGCCAGCAGCCAAGAGATCAGGGACAGGGCTTCAGCCTCTGGGGCCAACGTCCTGACTTTC	CASSQEIRDRASASGANVLTF
TRBV29-1	TRBD1	TRBJ2-1	-	TGCAGCGCATCCACCGGGACAGACGGTGAGCAGTTCTTC	CSASTGTDGEQFF
TRBV19	TRBD1	TRBJ1-1	-	TGTGCCAGTAGTCGGACAGGGGCAGTGAACACTGAAGCTTTCTTT	CASSRTGAVNTEAFF
TRBV28	TRBD1	TRBJ1-4	-	TGTGCCAGCAGTTCACAGGGGGGAGATGAAAAACTGTTTTTT	CASSSQGGDEKLFF
TRBV6-5	TRBD1	TRBJ2-2	-	TGTGCCAGCAGTTCGACAGGGGACGGCGGGGAGCTGTTTTTT	CASSSTGDGGELFF
TRBV29-1	TRBD2	TRBJ2-3	-	TGCAGCGTTGAAGGGGAGCGGGAGGGAACAGATACGCAGTATTTT	CSVEGEREGTDTQYF
TRBV23-1	-	TRBJ1-2	-	TGCGCCAGCAGTCAATCTACTCTCCATGGCTACACCTTC	CASSQSTLHGYTF
TRBV6-5	-	TRBJ2-7	-	TGTGCCAGCAGAGAGGGGGGCTACGAGCAGTACTTC	CASREGGYEQYF
TRBV11-2	TRBD1	TRBJ2-7	-	TGTGCCAGCAGCCCTCCGGCGGACAGGGGACAGCAGTACTTC	CASSPPADRGQQYF
TRBV28	-	TRBJ1-1	-	TGTGCCAGCAGTTTGACCGCGACGAACACTGAAGCTTTCTTT	CASSLTATNTEAFF
TRBV28	-	TRBJ2-4	-	TGTGCCAGCACCGAGGGGGGTCAGGGGAAAAACATTCAGTACTTC	CASTEGGQGKNIQYF
TRBV18	-	TRBJ1-2	-	TGTGCCAGCTCACCACGTAATGGCTACACCTTC	CASSPRNGYTF
TRBV5-1	TRBD1	TRBJ1-5	-	TGCGCCAGCAGCCCACAGGGGGACAATCAGCCCCAGCATTTT	CASSPQGDNQPQHF
TRBV5-4	-	TRBJ1-2	-	TGTGCCAGCAGCTTGTCCCCCATTAGGGGCTACACCTTC	CASSLSPIRGYTF
TRBV29-1	TRBD1	TRBJ2-2	-	TGCAGCGTACGTCTCAGGGGGCAGCACACGAACACCGGGGAGCTGTTTTTT	CSVRLRGQHTNTGELFF
TRBV12-3/TRBV12-4	-	TRBJ1-1	-	TGTGCCAGCAGCGAACAGGGCACTGAAGCTTTCTTT	CASSEQGTEAFF
TRBV5-1	-	TRBJ1-1	-	TGCGCCAGCAGCTTGGAGGGGGTCACTGAAGCTTTCTTT	CASSLEGVTEAFF
TRBV18	TRBD1	TRBJ1-1	once	TGTGCCAGCTCGCCTGACAGGGTGAACACTGAAGCTTTCTTT	CASSPDRVNTEAFF
TRBV4-1	-	TRBJ2-1	-	TGCGCCAGCAGCCGACAGAATCCTTACAATGAGCAGTTCTTC	CASSRQNPYNEQFF
TRBV5-1	-	TRBJ1-5	-	TGCGCCAGCAGCTTGGAGGGGAACAATCAGCCCCAGCATTTT	CASSLEGNNQPQHF
TRBV18	TRBD1	TRBJ2-7	once	TGTGCCAGCTCACCCCTTGACAGGGGGGGAATCTACGAGCAGTACTTC	CASSPLDRGGIYEQYF
TRBV5-1	-	TRBJ2-7	-	TGCGCCAGCAGCAATGGGGCAGGGAAGGACGAGCAGTACTTC	CASSNGAGKDEQYF
TRBV28	-	TRBJ2-7	-	TGTGCCAGCAACACCAGGGGGGGAGCCTACGAGCAGTACTTC	CASNTRGGAYEQYF
TRBV24-1	-	TRBJ2-2	-	TGTGCCACCAGTGATTCACAAGGGCCCGGGGAGCTGTTTTTT	CATSDSQGPGELFF
TRBV3-1	-	TRBJ1-3	-	TGTGCCAGCAACCTCAGGGACTCTGGAAACACCATATATTTT	CASNLRDSGNTIYF
TRBV29-1	-	TRBJ2-3	-	TGCAGCGTTGAATATCGGGTGGCGGGTTGGAGGACAGATACGCAGTATTTT	CSVEYRVAGWRTDTQYF
TRBV4-1	TRBD2	TRBJ2-2	-	TGCGCCAGCAGCACGGGACTAGCGGGAGGGCCGAACACCGGGGAGCTGTTTTTT	CASSTGLAGGPNTGELFF
TRBV18	-	TRBJ1-1	-	TGTGCCAGCTCCCTCGGACAGCTCCAAGGGGATTTCTTT	CASSLGQLQGDFF
TRBV23-1	TRBD1	TRBJ2-7	-	TGCGCCAGCAGATGGACAGGGGAATACGAGCAGTACTTC	CASRWTGEYEQYF
TRBV7-2	-	TRBJ1-5	-	TGTGCCAGCAGCCTTCTAATTAGCAATCAGCCCCAGCATTTT	CASSLLISNQPQHF
TRBV7-2	-	TRBJ1-2	-	TGTGCCGCTGGCGGGCTCTCCTATGGCTACACCTTC	CAAGGLSYGYTF
TRBV7-2	-	TRBJ2-2	-	TGTGCCAGCAGAACAGGACAGTACACCGGGGAGCTGTTTTTT	CASRTGQYTGELFF
TRBV12-3/TRBV12-4	-	TRBJ2-2	-	TGTGCCAGCAGTTTTGGGCGGGACCACACCGGGGAGCTGTTTTTT	CASSFGRDHTGELFF
TRBV3-1	-	TRBJ2-5	-	TGTGCCAGCAGCCAAGTACTGATTAAAGAGACCCAGTACTTC	CASSQVLIKETQYF
TRBV2	-	TRBJ1-4	-	TGTGCCAGCAGTGGAGGTGGGGCCGCCGAAGGGGAAAAACTGTTTTTT	CASSGGGAAEGEKLFF
TRBV20-1	TRBD2	TRBJ2-5	once	TGCAGTGCTCCGACTAGCGGGCGGGAGACCCAGTACTTC	CSAPTSGRETQYF
TRBV28	-	TRBJ1-1	-	TGTGCCATCAGGAGGACCTTGGGCACTGAAGCTTTCTTT	CAIRRTLGTEAFF
TRBV25-1	-	TRBJ2-3	-	TGTGCCAGCAGTGTGGGGCCCACAGATACGCAGTATTTT	CASSVGPTDTQYF
TRBV20-1	-	TRBJ1-5	-	TGCAGTGCTAGAGCGAGAGGAAGGTATTTCGACAATCAGCCCCAGCATTTT	CSARARGRYFDNQPQHF